This TCR beta chain was retrieved from a study of T cell clonality in common variable immunodeficiency. Patients had low serum IgG, IgA and/or IgM and specific antibody deficiency. No CVID subject was ill or on immunomodulatory drugs when sampled. Equal genomic DNA amounts from CVID and control samples were sequenced. Libraries were prepared by immunoSEQ multiplex PCR; TCRdb keeps only in-frame clonotypes and omits some of them. This sample comprises approximately 29,000 clones, none seen once only. This clone has a handful of counts. Its specificity is not known. From the germline J gene comes the end of the CDR3, since the read stops 3 residues before it. V was pared by 3 bases and J by 5 bases, with 10 bases between. Germline V gives CDR1 MNHNS, CDR2 SASEGT. The length of the CDR3 is 14 residues. Findings and limits, study-wide: Fewer deletions and N-nucleotide insertions were reportedly seen in common variable immunodeficiency TCR beta sequences.

The J gene is TRBJ2-2, the V gene TRBV6-1, with D tentatively TRBD1 (5 bases). Sequenced input: peripheral blood mononuclear cells. This TCR came from a human donor with common variable immunodeficiency. The sequenced part of the CDR3 DNA is TGTGCCAGCAGTGATCCAGGGTGGACCGGGGAG. Protein: CASSDPGWTGE. The CDR3 in its entirety is CASSDPGWTGELFF.